These 24 T cell receptor beta chains came from one sample sequenced in a study of blood T cell repertoires in COVID-19. Clones were sequenced by immunoSEQ multiplex PCR, and TCRdb holds only the in-frame ones, with some missing. The table lists around 180,000 clones, 70% to 85% of them singletons. Sequencing used PBMCs or T cells enriched from blood (not recorded which). The source is a man between 50 and 59 years old who had recovered from COVID-19.

The chain joins TRBV2 to TRBJ1-5; 8 bases are a match to TRBD1. The CDR3 sequence is 14 residues long. Germline V gene sequence: CDR1 SNHLY, CDR2 FYNNEI. Trimming at V came to 5 bases and at J to 7 bases, leaving 7 bases not matched to a gene. The CDR3 DNA reads TGTGCCAGCAGTTCACAGGGGGGAGGACAGCCCCAGCATTTT. It translates to CASSSQGGGQPQHF.

This clone was seen a handful of times. The rearrangement uses TRBV10-2 and TRBJ2-3; 11 nucleotides agree with TRBD1. The germline gives CDR1 WSHSY, CDR2 SAAADI. CDR3 length: 15 residues. V trimming: 4 bases; J trimming: 3 bases; junction bases outside the gene matches: 3. The CDR3 sequence is CASSGTGGVTDTQYF. DNA for the CDR3: TGCGCCAGCAGTGGGACAGGGGGCGTTACAGATACGCAGTATTTT.

V usage is TRBV4-2 and J usage is TRBJ2-5, with 12 bases identical to TRBD2. Germline V lookup: CDR1 LGHNA, CDR2 YNFKEQ. This CDR3 is built from 15 residues. With V trimmed by 1 base and J by 4 bases, 1 base remained unmatched. The CDR3 spells CASSQVTSGGETQYF. CDR3 nucleotides: TGTGCCAGCAGCCAAGTGACTAGCGGGGGAGAGACCCAGTACTTC.

The chain recombines TRBV5-5 with TRBJ1-1; unclear D gene. Germline CDR1 reads SGHKS; CDR2 reads YYEKEE (reference sequence). V lost 2 bases and J 3 bases, leaving 8 bases between the germline ends. The CDR3 contains 13 residues. CDR3 sequence (DNA): TGTGCCAGCAGCTTCCGGGTGCACACTGAAGCTTTCTTT. Encoded protein: CASSFRVHTEAFF.

The chain employs TRBV29-1 and TRBJ1-3; tentatively, D is TRBD1 (6 bases). This CDR3 comprises 13 residues. Germline-derived CDR1 and CDR2 are SQVTM and ANQGSEA. V lost 7 bases, J lost 1 base, and 11 bases lay in between. CDR3 DNA sequence: TGCAGCGCAGTGACAGGTTCTGGAAACACCATATATTTT. It yields the protein CSAVTGSGNTIYF.

As DNA, the CDR3 is TGTGCCAGCAGGGGCCGGACAGGTTATGGCTACACCTTC. This codes for CASRGRTGYGYTF. The rearrangement uses TRBV28 and TRBJ1-2, with 7 bases fitting TRBD1. The germline V gene has CDR1 MDHEN and CDR2 SYDVKM. The CDR3 spans 13 residues. Trimming took 6 bases from V and 5 from J; bases not matched to a gene: 6.

This sequence joins TRBV4-2 and TRBJ2-6; 8 nucleotides align to TRBD1. CDR3 size: 19 residues. CDR1 is LGHNA and CDR2 is YNFKEQ in the germline V gene. J was trimmed by 1 base and V by 1 base; bases with no gene match: 9. In DNA form, the CDR3 reads TGTGCCAGCAGCCAAGGTTTACCAGGGGGCGCTTCTGGGGCCAACGTCCTGACTTTC. This codes for CASSQGLPGGASGANVLTF.

V gene TRBV11-2 combines with J gene TRBJ1-1; D perhaps matches TRBD1 (5 bases). The V gene lost 6 bases and the J gene lost 6 bases, with 14 bases spanning the gap. The CDR3 length is 13 residues. Per germline, CDR1 SGHAT and CDR2 FQNNGV. The CDR3 region is CASSSTGVSEAFF. The CDR3 bases are TGTGCCAGCAGTTCTACGGGGGTTTCTGAAGCTTTCTTT.

The chain joins TRBV6-5 to TRBJ1-1, with D maybe TRBD1 (5 bases). V lost 7 bases to trimming and J lost 5 bases, with 17 bases between them. Germline V lookup: CDR1 MNHEY, CDR2 SVGAGI. This CDR3 contains 14 residues. CDR3 coding DNA: TGTGCCAGCACTCACGGGGGAACTAGGACTGAAGCTTTCTTT. Amino acids: CASTHGGTRTEAFF.

This clone was counted a few times. The rearrangement joins TRBV6-1 to TRBJ2-1; 10 nucleotides line up with TRBD2. The CDR3 is made up of 16 amino acids. Germline loops: CDR1 MNHNS, CDR2 SASEGT. V gave up 4 bases and J gave up 5 bases; unmatched junction bases: 8. CDR3 residues: CASSGPPGLANNEQFF. The CDR3 bases are TGTGCCAGCAGTGGGCCGCCGGGACTAGCGAACAATGAGCAGTTCTTC.

The rearrangement uses TRBV19 and TRBJ1-2; D may be TRBD1 (5 bases). CDR3 length equals 14 residues. V lost 3 bases and J 4 bases, leaving 12 bases between the germline ends. In germline, CDR1 is LNHDA, CDR2 SQIVND (reference sequence). Written as DNA, the CDR3 is TGTGCCAGTAGTATTGGGCAGGACATCTATGGCTACACCTTC. This sequence encodes CASSIGQDIYGYTF.

The chain links TRBV19 to TRBJ2-2; 10 positions agree with TRBD2. V was clipped by 1 base and J by 3 bases; unmatched bases: 8. The germline V gene encodes CDR1 LNHDA and CDR2 SQIVND (reference sequence). This CDR3 has 18 amino acids. This chain's CDR3 is CASSIGLAGGSYTGELFF. CDR3 DNA sequence: TGTGCCAGTAGTATAGGCTTAGCGGGGGGCTCCTACACCGGGGAGCTGTTTTTT.

This chain joins TRBV19 and TRBJ1-6; the D gene is possibly TRBD1 (6 bases). The germline V gene encodes CDR1 LNHDA and CDR2 SQIVND (reference sequence). The CDR3 totals 19 residues. The germline V and J ends were trimmed by 1 base and 8 bases, with 24 bases remaining between them. This chain's CDR3 is CASSIGRRSATEGDSPLHF. The CDR3 DNA follows: TGTGCCAGTAGTATAGGGAGGAGGTCCGCAACCGAGGGGGATTCACCCCTCCACTTT.

This chain links TRBV6-1 with TRBJ2-3; a possible D gene is TRBD2 (6 bases). Germline CDR1 reads MNHNS; CDR2 reads SASEGT. This CDR3 is 16 amino acids long. V was shortened by 4 bases and J by 2 bases, with 16 bases between the two germline ends. The CDR3 sequence: CASSASLGLHTDTQYF. In DNA form, the CDR3 reads TGTGCCAGCAGTGCCTCCCTGGGACTCCACACAGATACGCAGTATTTT.

This clone was detected only once. V gene TRBV6-5 combines with J gene TRBJ1-2, with a possible D match to TRBD1 (5 bases). CDR3 length equals 15 residues. The V end lost 2 bases, the J end lost 4 bases, and 14 bases lay between the germline ends. The V gene's germline CDR1 is MNHEY and CDR2 SVGAGI. The CDR3 sequence: CASSYAGDRSYGYTF. CDR3 nucleotide sequence: TGTGCCAGCAGTTACGCGGGAGACAGATCCTATGGCTACACCTTC.

The rearrangement joins TRBV5-6 to TRBJ2-2; tentative D call: TRBD1 (5 bases). The CDR3 totals 14 residues. The V gene's germline CDR1 is SGHDT and CDR2 YYEEEE. V was cut by 4 bases and J by 7 bases, with 14 bases left in between. This CDR3 reads CASSPDQGIGELFF. CDR3 bases: TGTGCCAGCAGCCCGGACCAGGGTATCGGGGAGCTGTTTTTT.

This clone was seen a few times. The chain carries TRBV2 and TRBJ1-1, with D perhaps matching TRBD1 (6 bases). V was clipped by 6 bases and J by 1 base, with 18 bases between them. There are 16 residues in the CDR3. CDR1 and CDR2 from the germline V gene are SNHLY and FYNNEI. The CDR3 nucleotides read TGTGCCAGCAGCCCGGCCCAGACAGGCCCGAACACTGAAGCTTTCTTT. It codes for CASSPAQTGPNTEAFF.

The chain combines TRBV28 with TRBJ1-1, with 7 bases matching TRBD1. J lost 7 bases, V lost 8 bases, and 10 bases had no gene match. This CDR3 has 13 residues. Germline V lookup: CDR1 MDHEN, CDR2 SYDVKM. The CDR3: CASVRGQRVEAFF. The CDR3 DNA reads as TGTGCCAGCGTGAGGGGGCAAAGGGTTGAAGCTTTCTTT.

The rearrangement uses TRBV28 and TRBJ1-1, with D tentatively TRBD1 (6 bases). V lost 8 bases to trimming and J lost 0 bases, with 10 bases between them. Germline V gene lookup returns CDR1 MDHEN and CDR2 SYDVKM. The CDR3 is 13 residues long. The CDR3 is CASHREMNTEAFF. The CDR3 bases are TGTGCCAGCCACAGGGAAATGAACACTGAAGCTTTCTTT.

The genes are TRBV11-2 and TRBJ1-6; the D gene is possibly TRBD1 (5 bases). The germline V gene has CDR1 SGHAT and CDR2 FQNNGV. CDR3 size: 17 residues. The ends were cut back, 5 bases at V and 2 bases at J, with 16 bases in the middle. The CDR3 DNA follows: TGTGCCAGCAGCCCCTCCCCGGACACAACCTATAATTCACCCCTCCACTTT. It encodes CASSPSPDTTYNSPLHF.

V usage is TRBV3-1 (or the pseudogene TRBV3-2) and J usage is TRBJ2-5; TRBD2 aligns across 8 bases. The CDR3 has 11 residues. The germline V gene encodes CDR1 LGHDT and CDR2 YNNKEL (reference sequence). J was trimmed by 7 bases and V by 8 bases; bases with no gene match: 3. This chain's CDR3 is CASGTRGTQYF. The DNA for the CDR3 is TGTGCCAGCGGGACTAGGGGGACCCAGTACTTC.

The chain is built from TRBV3-1 (or the pseudogene TRBV3-2) and TRBJ1-1; D gene uncertain. V was cut by 4 bases and J by 3 bases, with 12 bases left in between. The V gene's germline CDR1 is LGHDT and CDR2 YNNKEL (reference sequence). The CDR3 spans 14 residues. The CDR3 DNA sequence: TGTGCCAGCAGCCCTTCCCCGCGGGACACTGAAGCTTTCTTT. Its protein product is CASSPSPRDTEAFF.

V is TRBV29-1 and J is TRBJ1-2; tentative D call: TRBD1 (5 bases). Germline V gives CDR1 SQVTM, CDR2 ANQGSEA. The CDR3 is made up of 11 amino acids. V lost 4 bases and J 8 bases, leaving 11 bases between the germline ends. CDR3 sequence: CSVATGAGYTF. CDR3 DNA sequence: TGCAGCGTTGCCACAGGCGCCGGCTACACCTTC.

V and J are TRBV10-2 and TRBJ1-5; maybe TRBD1 (5 bases). In germline, CDR1 is WSHSY, CDR2 SAAADI. With 3 bases removed from V and 4 bases from J, the gap between germline ends came to 16 bases. The CDR3 totals 16 residues. The CDR3 sequence is CASSDIAGRRNQPQHF. The CDR3 nucleotides read TGCGCCAGCAGTGATATAGCAGGGCGAAGGAATCAGCCCCAGCATTTT.